The sequence of this T cell receptor beta chain was determined in a study of technical replicates of blood from a handful of donors. Assay: immunoSEQ multiplex PCR; the TCRdb copy retains only in-frame clones and omits some. This sample yields 84,000 or so clones, of which less than 95% are seen a single time; approximately 0.25% belongs to the top ten. The clonotype originates from a human donor in good health. The sample consisted of T cells isolated from PBMCs.

CDR3 coding DNA: TGTGCCAGCAGTTTAGTCGCAGGTGGAAACACCATATATTTT. This codes for CASSLVAGGNTIYF. J is TRBJ1-3 and V is TRBV28; D gene ambiguous. With 2 bases removed from V and 3 bases from J, the gap between germline ends came to 8 bases. The CDR3 contains 14 residues. Germline V gives CDR1 MDHEN, CDR2 SYDVKM.